These 8 T cell receptor beta chains originate from one sample sequenced in a study of cytomegalovirus exposure and HLA in healthy donors. The PCR used 60 Vbeta and 13 Jbeta primers. Sequenced by immunoSEQ multiplex PCR; TCRdb stores in-frame clones only, minus some. The table includes some 78,000 clones, 72% detected once. The sequenced material came from PBMCs. The receptors were gathered from a woman between 40 and 50 years old in good health and CMV-seropositive.

The gene calls are TRBV7-9 and TRBJ2-2, with TRBD1 as a possible D gene (6 bases). Germline CDR1 reads SEHNR; CDR2 reads FQNEAQ (reference sequence). Trimming left V 5 bases short and J 0 bases short, with 13 bases between. The CDR3 has 16 residues. CDR3 in amino acids: CASSQGDRPNTGELFF. CDR3 coding DNA: TGTGCCAGCAGCCAAGGCGACAGGCCGAACACCGGGGAGCTGTTTTTT.

This chain uses TRBV27 with TRBJ2-1; 11 nucleotides agree with TRBD2. There are 15 residues in the CDR3. V lost 5 bases and J lost 4; bases outside the gene matches: 4. CDR1 and CDR2 from the germline V gene are MNHEY and SMNVEV (reference sequence). The CDR3 nucleotides are TGTGCCAGCAGTGGGACTAGCGGAGCATACAATGAGCAGTTCTTC. Translation: CASSGTSGAYNEQFF.

The genes are TRBV6-5 and TRBJ1-6, with D maybe TRBD1 (5 bases). V was clipped by 5 bases and J by 14 bases, with 19 bases between them. Germline V lookup: CDR1 MNHEY, CDR2 SVGAGI. There are 14 residues in the CDR3. CDR3 region: CASSQSTDSPTLHF. CDR3 coding DNA: TGTGCCAGCAGTCAATCCACCGACAGCCCCACCCTCCACTTT.

This clone has only a few counts. V is TRBV16 and J is TRBJ1-1; D is uncertain. CDR3 size: 16 residues. Per the germline V gene, CDR1 is KGHSY and CDR2 is FQNENV. Trimming stripped 0 bases from V and 2 bases from J, with 13 bases between. The DNA for the CDR3 is TGTGCCAGCAGCCAATCGTCACGGAGACGTAACACTGAAGCTTTCTTT. Protein product: CASSQSSRRRNTEAFF.

The chain carries TRBV6-5 and TRBJ1-2; D gene uncertain. Germline values: CDR1 MNHEY, CDR2 SVGAGI. This CDR3 has 15 residues. Deletions cut 0 bases from V and 2 bases from J, with 10 bases between. As DNA, the CDR3 is TGTGCCAGCAGTTACTCGGAGAAAGGCAACTATGGCTACACCTTC. Translating it yields CASSYSEKGNYGYTF.

The gene calls are TRBV2 and TRBJ2-5; weak D call: TRBD2 (7 bases). The ends were cut back, 7 bases at V and 5 bases at J, with 17 bases in the middle. In germline, CDR1 is SNHLY, CDR2 FYNNEI. The CDR3 length is 14 residues. CDR3: CASIRQASGETQYF. CDR3 in DNA: TGTGCCAGCATCCGACAGGCTAGCGGCGAGACCCAGTACTTC.

This clone was seen once. The rearrangement joins TRBV6-4 to TRBJ2-2; 8 positions agree with TRBD1. The ends lost 6 bases at V and 7 bases at J; junction bases unmatched: 7. The germline gives CDR1 MRHNA, CDR2 SNTAGT. This CDR3 has 14 amino acids. CDR3: CASSQQGGGGELFF. The CDR3 nucleotides read TGTGCCAGCAGCCAACAGGGGGGCGGCGGGGAGCTGTTTTTT.

The chain couples TRBV30 to TRBJ2-3, with D tentatively TRBD2 (5 bases). The CDR3 has 14 residues. Trimming shortened V by 0 bases and J by 5 bases, and 12 bases separated the two germline ends. Per the germline V gene, CDR1 is GTSNPN and CDR2 is SVGIG (reference sequence). This CDR3 reads CAWSVGLARDTQYF. The CDR3 DNA reads TGTGCCTGGAGTGTAGGTCTAGCTAGAGATACGCAGTATTTT.